A selection of T cell receptor beta chains follows, all from one sample in a study of T-cell memory formation after mild COVID-19. TCRdb used MiXCR to reprocess the 5' RACE reads, holding one entry per CDR3 protein. The sample records some 88,000 distinct CDR3 sequences, around a quarter being singletons. Specimen: PBMCs or a T cell subset sorted from them (not recorded which). The receptor set was obtained from a man between 18 and 29 years old who had mild COVID-19 (a few samples of this study predate the infection). Cell type and time point are not known. Each CDR3 is given with its conserved first and last residue. The order of the fields is clone size, D gene, J gene, V gene, CDR3 protein, CDR3 DNA. A D gene is named only where the DNA matches it firmly. Where a row states a size, it is once, few, many or the class of an expanded clone; other rows omit it.

size: -; D: -; J: TRBJ1-1; V: TRBV4-2; CDR3: CASSQEEGTYEAFF; DNA: TGTGCCAGCAGCCAAGAAGAGGGTACCTATGAAGCTTTCTTT
size: -; D: -; J: TRBJ1-1; V: TRBV6-5; CDR3: CASSPRGPGGTEAFF; DNA: TGTGCCAGCAGCCCCAGGGGTCCGGGGGGCACTGAAGCTTTCTTT
size: -; D: -; J: TRBJ2-3; V: TRBV6-6; CDR3: CASSWRGVSTDTQYF; DNA: TGTGCCAGCAGCTGGCGGGGAGTTAGCACAGATACGCAGTATTTT
size: few; D: -; J: TRBJ2-5; V: TRBV13; CDR3: CASSLKGNQETQYF; DNA: TGTGCCAGCAGCTTAAAGGGCAATCAAGAGACCCAGTACTTC
size: few; D: -; J: TRBJ1-1; V: TRBV7-2; CDR3: CASSSVGAEAFF; DNA: TGTGCCAGCAGCTCAGTGGGGGCAGAAGCTTTCTTT
size: few; D: -; J: TRBJ1-4; V: TRBV4-3; CDR3: CASSQRTLSGKLFF; DNA: TGCGCCAGCAGTCAGAGGACTCTCTCGGGAAAACTGTTTTTT
size: -; D: TRBD1; J: TRBJ1-1; V: TRBV5-1; CDR3: CASKLQGVEAFF; DNA: TGCGCCAGCAAACTACAGGGGGTTGAAGCTTTCTTT
size: -; D: -; J: TRBJ2-7; V: TRBV4-3; CDR3: CASSQDPEDEQYF; DNA: TGCGCCAGCAGCCAAGATCCCGAAGACGAGCAGTACTTC
size: -; D: TRBD2; J: TRBJ2-3; V: TRBV28; CDR3: CASSPSRAGDTDTQYF; DNA: TGTGCCAGCAGTCCGTCTCGAGCGGGGGACACAGATACGCAGTATTTT
size: few; D: -; J: TRBJ1-1; V: TRBV13; CDR3: CASRRRGDLNTEAFF; DNA: TGTGCCAGCCGAAGGCGGGGGGATTTAAACACTGAAGCTTTCTTT
size: few; D: TRBD1; J: TRBJ2-3; V: TRBV28; CDR3: CASSLPPGQGLSTDTQYF; DNA: TGTGCCAGCAGTTTACCGCCGGGACAGGGGCTTAGCACAGATACGCAGTATTTT
size: few; D: -; J: TRBJ2-3; V: TRBV14; CDR3: CASSRGGRDTQYF; DNA: TGTGCCAGCAGCCGCGGGGGCAGGGATACGCAGTATTTT
size: few; D: -; J: TRBJ1-5; V: TRBV4-2; CDR3: CASSQGVGVSMGNQPQHF; DNA: TGTGCCAGCAGCCAAGGGGTAGGTGTGTCAATGGGCAATCAGCCCCAGCATTTT
size: few; D: -; J: TRBJ2-6; V: TRBV12-3/TRBV12-4; CDR3: CASWGPSGANVLTF; DNA: TGTGCCAGCTGGGGGCCCTCTGGGGCCAACGTCCTGACTTTC
size: -; D: -; J: TRBJ1-5; V: TRBV6-2/TRBV6-3; CDR3: CASSYNPVSGFNQPQHF; DNA: TGTGCCAGCAGTTACAACCCAGTTTCGGGCTTCAATCAGCCCCAGCATTTT
size: few; D: -; J: TRBJ2-3; V: TRBV5-1; CDR3: CASSTDRAFGGTDTQYF; DNA: TGCGCCAGCAGCACCGACAGGGCCTTTGGGGGGACAGATACGCAGTATTTT
size: few; D: -; J: TRBJ2-6; V: TRBV6-4; CDR3: CASSDREGANVLTF; DNA: TGTGCCAGCAGTGACCGCGAGGGGGCCAACGTCCTGACTTTC
size: -; D: -; J: TRBJ2-6; V: TRBV25-1; CDR3: CASSEFGTPHSGANVLTF; DNA: TGTGCCAGCAGTGAATTCGGGACGCCACATTCTGGGGCCAACGTCCTGACTTTC
size: few; D: -; J: TRBJ2-1; V: TRBV7-2; CDR3: CASSPPASEQFF; DNA: TGTGCCAGCAGTCCCCCAGCGAGTGAGCAGTTCTTC
size: few; D: -; J: TRBJ2-2; V: TRBV4-2; CDR3: CATRGGAGTGELFF; DNA: TGTGCCACACGCGGGGGCGCGGGCACCGGGGAGCTGTTTTTT
size: -; D: TRBD1; J: TRBJ2-3; V: TRBV6-6; CDR3: CASTLDRETDTQYF; DNA: TGTGCCAGCACCTTGGACAGGGAAACAGATACGCAGTATTTT
size: -; D: TRBD1; J: TRBJ2-5; V: TRBV12-3/TRBV12-4; CDR3: CASSSGTGIQETQYF; DNA: TGTGCCAGCAGCTCCGGGACAGGGATACAAGAGACCCAGTACTTC
size: few; D: TRBD1; J: TRBJ2-1; V: TRBV7-9; CDR3: CASSLRRQDREVYEQFF; DNA: TGTGCCAGCAGCTTAAGGAGGCAGGACAGGGAGGTTTATGAGCAGTTCTTC
size: -; D: -; J: TRBJ2-7; V: TRBV11-2; CDR3: CASSPGTLPGDEQYF; DNA: TGTGCCAGCAGCCCGGGGACTCTCCCGGGGGACGAGCAGTACTTC
size: few; D: -; J: TRBJ2-3; V: TRBV7-3; CDR3: CASSLITSDTQYF; DNA: TGTGCCAGCAGCTTAATCACGTCGGATACGCAGTATTTT
size: few; D: -; J: TRBJ1-1; V: TRBV4-3; CDR3: CASSQIGVSGTEAFF; DNA: TGCGCCAGCAGCCAAATAGGGGTCTCGGGCACTGAAGCTTTCTTT
size: few; D: TRBD1; J: TRBJ1-5; V: TRBV4-1; CDR3: CASSQQGANLQPQHF; DNA: TGCGCCAGCAGCCAACAGGGGGCGAATCTCCAGCCCCAGCATTTT
size: -; D: TRBD2; J: TRBJ2-1; V: TRBV7-9; CDR3: CASSPLAGGTNEQFF; DNA: TGTGCCAGCAGCCCTCTAGCGGGGGGGACCAATGAGCAGTTCTTC
size: -; D: TRBD1; J: TRBJ2-7; V: TRBV5-1; CDR3: CASSSRDRGREQYF; DNA: TGCGCCAGCAGCTCCCGGGACAGGGGGCGCGAGCAGTACTTC
size: few; D: -; J: TRBJ2-3; V: TRBV29-1; CDR3: CSVEERGQELDTQYF; DNA: TGCAGCGTTGAAGAAAGAGGTCAGGAGTTGGATACGCAGTATTTT
size: -; D: -; J: TRBJ2-7; V: TRBV20-1; CDR3: CSAGSGGPYEQYF; DNA: TGCAGTGCGGGCTCGGGGGGCCCATACGAGCAGTACTTC
size: few; D: TRBD1; J: TRBJ2-2; V: TRBV4-1; CDR3: CASSQDGTGGFTGELFF; DNA: TGCGCCAGCAGCCAAGATGGGACAGGGGGCTTCACCGGGGAGCTGTTTTTT
size: -; D: -; J: TRBJ1-6; V: TRBV7-9; CDR3: CASSLGQGGYSPLHF; DNA: TGTGCCAGCAGCTTAGGCCAGGGAGGGTATTCACCCCTCCACTTT
size: -; D: TRBD2; J: TRBJ2-5; V: TRBV27; CDR3: CASSISGGYQETQYF; DNA: TGTGCCAGCAGTATTAGCGGGGGGTACCAAGAGACCCAGTACTTC
size: many; D: -; J: TRBJ2-2; V: TRBV11-2; CDR3: CASSGLYTGELFF; DNA: TGTGCCAGCAGCGGTTTGTACACCGGGGAGCTGTTTTTT
size: -; D: -; J: TRBJ2-3; V: TRBV7-6; CDR3: CASSSSPGDRTDTQYF; DNA: TGTGCCAGCAGCTCATCTCCCGGGGATCGCACAGATACGCAGTATTTT
size: few; D: TRBD1; J: TRBJ2-2; V: TRBV23-1; CDR3: CASSKPGQDESGELFF; DNA: TGCGCCAGCAGTAAACCGGGACAGGACGAGTCCGGGGAGCTGTTTTTT
size: -; D: -; J: TRBJ2-5; V: TRBV6-2/TRBV6-3; CDR3: CASSYSVETQYF; DNA: TGTGCCAGCAGTTACTCGGTGGAGACCCAGTACTTC
size: few; D: -; J: TRBJ2-5; V: TRBV4-1; CDR3: CASSPRGQGGKETQYF; DNA: TGCGCCAGCAGCCCCCGGGGGCAGGGGGGTAAAGAGACCCAGTACTTC
size: -; D: -; J: TRBJ1-2; V: TRBV11-2; CDR3: CASSLLTPSYGYTF; DNA: TGTGCCAGCAGTCTGTTGACACCCAGCTATGGCTACACCTTC
size: -; D: -; J: TRBJ2-1; V: TRBV6-1; CDR3: CASLWAGTYNEQFF; DNA: TGTGCCAGCCTTTGGGCAGGGACTTACAATGAGCAGTTCTTC
size: -; D: -; J: TRBJ2-2; V: TRBV7-8; CDR3: CASSLVRRFTGELFF; DNA: TGTGCCAGCAGCTTAGTCCGTAGGTTCACCGGGGAGCTGTTTTTT
size: few; D: -; J: TRBJ2-5; V: TRBV10-3; CDR3: CAISEPASGRETQYF; DNA: TGTGCCATCAGTGAGCCGGCCTCAGGCCGAGAGACCCAGTACTTC
size: -; D: TRBD2; J: TRBJ2-5; V: TRBV20-1; CDR3: CSARDGQRGEETQYF; DNA: TGCAGTGCTAGAGATGGGCAGCGGGGGGAAGAGACCCAGTACTTC
size: few; D: -; J: TRBJ2-2; V: TRBV6-5; CDR3: CATRGTGGASGGPTGELFF; DNA: TGTGCCACCCGAGGAACAGGGGGCGCGTCGGGGGGGCCCACCGGGGAGCTGTTTTTT
size: -; D: -; J: TRBJ1-1; V: TRBV10-3; CDR3: CAISAGVGTEAFF; DNA: TGTGCCATCAGCGCGGGGGTTGGCACTGAAGCTTTCTTT
size: -; D: -; J: TRBJ1-2; V: TRBV6-5; CDR3: CASSYFGLRGYTF; DNA: TGTGCCAGCAGTTACTTCGGGTTGCGTGGCTACACCTTC
size: -; D: -; J: TRBJ1-2; V: TRBV20-1; CDR3: CSARDSASTSYGYTF; DNA: TGCAGTGCTAGGGACAGCGCTTCGACAAGCTATGGCTACACCTTC
size: once; D: TRBD1; J: TRBJ1-1; V: TRBV19; CDR3: CASSMGPPGQGLKAFF; DNA: TGTGCCAGTAGTATGGGGCCTCCGGGACAGGGGCTTAAAGCTTTCTTT
size: -; D: -; J: TRBJ2-3; V: TRBV7-9; CDR3: CASTALAQPDTQYF; DNA: TGTGCCAGTACTGCACTGGCACAACCAGATACGCAGTATTTT
size: -; D: TRBD1; J: TRBJ2-3; V: TRBV24-1; CDR3: CATSDPDRGGDTQYF; DNA: TGTGCCACCAGTGACCCCGACAGGGGCGGAGATACGCAGTATTTT
size: -; D: -; J: TRBJ1-1; V: TRBV7-9; CDR3: CASSLVWAGTEAFF; DNA: TGTGCCAGCAGCTTAGTGTGGGCCGGCACTGAAGCTTTCTTT
size: -; D: -; J: TRBJ1-2; V: TRBV13; CDR3: CASSLGSGGGYTF; DNA: TGTGCCAGCAGCTTAGGCAGTGGCGGGGGCTACACCTTC
size: few; D: -; J: TRBJ2-1; V: TRBV7-9; CDR3: CASSWRGSTYEQFF; DNA: TGTGCCAGCAGCTGGCGGGGCAGCACATATGAGCAGTTCTTC
size: few; D: -; J: TRBJ1-1; V: TRBV6-5; CDR3: CASDQNTEAFF; DNA: TGTGCCAGTGACCAAAACACTGAAGCTTTCTTT